This paragraph reports one T cell receptor (beta chain). Antigen unknown. V was pared by 4 bases and J by 1 base, with 13 bases between. From germline, CDR1 is SGHDT and CDR2 YYEEEE. This CDR3 comprises 15 residues. This sample is drawn from a study of beta chain features in type 1 diabetes. Study at large: Patients shared similar age, gender and cell yields with healthy donors. Examination of sorted cells across all samples involved around 99 million cells. Study-wide results and limits: Shorter TCRB CDR3s, moderately but significantly so, marked every one of the four CD4+ subsets in Type 1 diabetes patients.

The purity of all sorted populations exceeded 98%. Of the isolated RNA, all was reverse transcribed, and so the sequenced material was expressed TCRB transcripts. Naive, central memory and regulatory T cell samples averaged about 4 million immunoSEQ reads each. Clones were read by immunoSEQ multiplex PCR, and TCRdb kept only the in-frame ones, dropping some. The sample contains approximately 150,000 clones, approximately 13% of which appear only once. The chain employs TRBV5-6 and TRBJ2-3; perhaps TRBD2 as D (5 bases). The receptor comes from a man aged 18 to 30 with type 1 diabetes. Sample: central memory CD4+ T cells from blood. For the CDR3, the DNA is TGTGCCAGCAGCCTTTCTAGCTACGGCACAGATACGCAGTATTTT. It yields the protein CASSLSSYGTDTQYF.